This T cell receptor (beta chain) was sequenced in a study of blood T cell repertoires in COVID-19 (dated by TCRdb to 2020 to 2022). Regarding the study in general: Samples from collaborators originated in the United States, Italy and Spain and spanned both the acute and convalescent phases of COVID-19. Subjects who had been exposed to COVID-19, were actively infected with it, or had recovered from it provided the deeply sampled blood TCRbeta repertoires that made up the dataset. The material from the prospective study consisted of cDNA or gDNA derived from T cells, B-cell-depleted T cells, or PBMCs. A freely available public database, intended as a resource for researchers studying the immune response to SARS-CoV-2, is where the repertoires were released. Nearly every sample came with metadata listing a de-identified subject ID, COVID-19 status, age in years and sex. Where available, HLA class I and class II types were obtained from metadata supplied by the sample provider rather than from assay-based typing. The samples were drawn from the first 160 participants of the ongoing ImmuneRACE study and from under 1,500 subjects provided by 6 global collaborators.

TCRbeta CDR3 regions were amplified from genomic DNA by means of the immunoSEQ Assay, a bias-controlled multiplex PCR. As for the original processing: Within the assay, amplification of reference gene primers was used to estimate how many nucleated cells each sample contained. Sequence reads were collapsed and filtered to measure the absolute abundance of every unique TCRbeta CDR3 rearrangement. Productive Simpson clonality was computed per sample as the square root of Simpson's diversity index over productive rearrangements. TCRdb stores this immuneACCESS table with in-frame sequences only. Part of the clones is absent; in the studies checked, under half of the shortfall reflects unresolved V genes, and no reason is known for the rest. That table is the source of V, J and clone size, and D and trimming were worked out from the DNA. The sample table shows fewer than 350,000 clones, and around nine tenths are seen once. In total, the top ten clones hold about an eighth of the sample.

The study at large found these results: How much clinical and demographic metadata was included differed by source and by participant, and the metadata was provided uncurated.

Regarding this clone: Its binding antigen is unknown. No qualities accompany the bases; no much larger clone lies one base away.

V is pared back by 4 bases and J by 9 bases, with 19 bases lying between the germline termini. Taken from the germline V gene (reference sequence), the CDR1 and CDR2 loops are LNHDA and SQIVND. CDR3 length: 15 amino acids, cysteine to phenylalanine. The read is trimmed to its CDR3 DNA, 45 bases read in frame from base 1. At one collaborating source in Seattle, patients were enrolled during active infection and were followed longitudinally through the course of disease. Collaborating institutions collected whole blood in K2EDTA tubes following their own protocols. For TCRbeta analysis, collaborator samples were shipped as frozen whole blood, as isolated PBMCs, or as DNA extracted from either sample type.

This receptor chain uses TRBV19 and TRBJ2-1, and perhaps TRBD1 as D gene, on 6 matching bases. The specimen was peripheral blood. The sequence was obtained from an older woman with COVID-19, enrolled during active disease. The nucleotide sequence reads as follows: TGTGCCAGTAGTACGTCGGTCCCGGCCAGGGGTGAGCAGTTCTTC. This codes for CASSTSVPARGEQFF.